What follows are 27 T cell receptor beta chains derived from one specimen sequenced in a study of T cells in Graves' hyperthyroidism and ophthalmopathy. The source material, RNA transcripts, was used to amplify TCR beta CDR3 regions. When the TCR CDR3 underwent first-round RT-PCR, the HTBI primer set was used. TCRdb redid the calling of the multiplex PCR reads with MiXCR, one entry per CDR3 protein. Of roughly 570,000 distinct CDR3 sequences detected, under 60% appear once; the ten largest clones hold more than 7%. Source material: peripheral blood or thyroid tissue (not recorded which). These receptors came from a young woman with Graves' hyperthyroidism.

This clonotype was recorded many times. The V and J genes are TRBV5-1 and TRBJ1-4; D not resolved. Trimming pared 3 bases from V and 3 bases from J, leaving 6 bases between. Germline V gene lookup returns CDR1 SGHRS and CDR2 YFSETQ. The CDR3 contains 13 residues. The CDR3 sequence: CASSSRSNEKLFF. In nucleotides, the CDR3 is TGCGCCAGCAGCTCCAGATCTAATGAAAAACTGTTTTTT.

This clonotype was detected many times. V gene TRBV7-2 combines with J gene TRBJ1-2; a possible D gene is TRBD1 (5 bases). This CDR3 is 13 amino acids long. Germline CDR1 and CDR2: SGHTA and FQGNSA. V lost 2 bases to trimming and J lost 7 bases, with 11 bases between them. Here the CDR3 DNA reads TGTGCCAGCAGCTTATTCAGGGTGGCTGGCTACACCTTC. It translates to CASSLFRVAGYTF.

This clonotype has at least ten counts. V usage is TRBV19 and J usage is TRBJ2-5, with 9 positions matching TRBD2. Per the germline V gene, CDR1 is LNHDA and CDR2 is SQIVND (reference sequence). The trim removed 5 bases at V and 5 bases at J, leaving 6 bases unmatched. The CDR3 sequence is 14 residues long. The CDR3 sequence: CASSAVAGVETQYF. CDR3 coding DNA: TGTGCCAGTAGTGCGGTAGCGGGAGTGGAGACCCAGTACTTC.

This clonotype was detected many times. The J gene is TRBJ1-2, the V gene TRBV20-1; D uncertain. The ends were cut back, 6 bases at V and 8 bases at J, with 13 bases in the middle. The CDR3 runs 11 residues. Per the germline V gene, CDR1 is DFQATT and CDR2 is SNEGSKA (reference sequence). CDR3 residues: CSATISGGYTF. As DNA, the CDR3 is TGCAGTGCCACTATATCCGGGGGCTACACCTTC.

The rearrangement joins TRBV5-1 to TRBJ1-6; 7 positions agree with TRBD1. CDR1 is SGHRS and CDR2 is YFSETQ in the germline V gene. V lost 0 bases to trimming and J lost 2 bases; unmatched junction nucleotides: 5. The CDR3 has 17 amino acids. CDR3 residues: CASSLEAGGTYNSPLHF. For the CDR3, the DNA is TGCGCCAGCAGCTTGGAGGCAGGGGGGACCTATAATTCACCCCTCCACTTT.

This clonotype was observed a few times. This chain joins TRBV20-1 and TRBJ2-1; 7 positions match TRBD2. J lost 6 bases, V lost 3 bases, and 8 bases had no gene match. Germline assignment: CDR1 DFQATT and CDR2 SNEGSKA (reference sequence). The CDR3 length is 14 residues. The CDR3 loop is CSARLAEPSNEQFF. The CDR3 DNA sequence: TGCAGTGCTAGGCTAGCGGAGCCGTCCAATGAGCAGTTCTTC.

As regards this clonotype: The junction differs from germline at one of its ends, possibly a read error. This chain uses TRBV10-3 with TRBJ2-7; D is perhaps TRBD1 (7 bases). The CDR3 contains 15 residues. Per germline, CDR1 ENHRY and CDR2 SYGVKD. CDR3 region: CATSDSTGRLVEQYF. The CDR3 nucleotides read TGTGCCACCAGTGATTCGACAGGGAGGCTGGTCGAGCAGTACTTC.

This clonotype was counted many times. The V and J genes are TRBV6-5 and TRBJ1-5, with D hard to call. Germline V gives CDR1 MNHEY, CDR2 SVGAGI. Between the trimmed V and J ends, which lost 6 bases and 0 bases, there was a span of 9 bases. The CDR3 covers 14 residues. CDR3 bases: TGTGCCAGCAGGGATACAGTTAGCAATCAGCCCCAGCATTTT. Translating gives CASRDTVSNQPQHF.

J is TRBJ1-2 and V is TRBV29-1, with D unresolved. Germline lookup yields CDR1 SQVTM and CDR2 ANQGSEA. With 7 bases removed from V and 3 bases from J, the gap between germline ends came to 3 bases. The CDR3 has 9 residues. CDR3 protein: CSADYGYTF. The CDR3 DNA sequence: TGCAGCGCGGACTATGGCTACACCTTC.

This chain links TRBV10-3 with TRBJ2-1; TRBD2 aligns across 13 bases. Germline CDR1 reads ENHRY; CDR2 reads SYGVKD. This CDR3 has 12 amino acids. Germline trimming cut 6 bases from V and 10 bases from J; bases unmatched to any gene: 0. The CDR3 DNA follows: TGTGCCATCAGGGGACTAGCGGGGGAGCAGTTCTTC. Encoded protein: CAIRGLAGEQFF.

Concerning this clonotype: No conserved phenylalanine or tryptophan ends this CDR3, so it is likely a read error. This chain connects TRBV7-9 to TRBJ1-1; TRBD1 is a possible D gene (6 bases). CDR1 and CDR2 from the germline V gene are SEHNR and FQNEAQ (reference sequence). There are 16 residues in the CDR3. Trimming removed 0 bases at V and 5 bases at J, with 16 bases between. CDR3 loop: CASSLALGQGYTEAFL. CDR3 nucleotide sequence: TGTGCCAGCAGCTTAGCGTTGGGGCAGGGGTATACTGAAGCTTTCCTT.

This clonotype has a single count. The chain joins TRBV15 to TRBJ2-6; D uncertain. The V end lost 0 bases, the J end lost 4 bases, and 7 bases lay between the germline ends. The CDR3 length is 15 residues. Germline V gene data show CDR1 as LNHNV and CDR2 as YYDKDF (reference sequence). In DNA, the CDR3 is TGTGCCACCAGCAGAGATCAAGGGGGGGCCAACGTCCTGACTTTC. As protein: CATSRDQGGANVLTF. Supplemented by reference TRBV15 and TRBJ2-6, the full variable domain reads DAMVIQNPRYQVTQFGKPVTLSCSQTLNHNVMYWYQQKSSQAPKLLFHYYDKDFNNEADTPDNFQSRRPNTSFCFLDIRSPGLGDTAMYLCATSRDQGGANVLTFGAGSRLTVL.

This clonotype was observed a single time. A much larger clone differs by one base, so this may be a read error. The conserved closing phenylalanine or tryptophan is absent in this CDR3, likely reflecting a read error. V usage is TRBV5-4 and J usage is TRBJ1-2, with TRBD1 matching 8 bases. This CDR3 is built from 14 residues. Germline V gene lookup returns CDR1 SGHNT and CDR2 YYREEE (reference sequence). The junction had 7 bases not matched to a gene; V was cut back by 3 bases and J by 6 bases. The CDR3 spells CASSWSQGVDGYTI. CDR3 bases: TGTGCCAGCAGCTGGTCACAGGGGGTAGATGGCTACACCATC.

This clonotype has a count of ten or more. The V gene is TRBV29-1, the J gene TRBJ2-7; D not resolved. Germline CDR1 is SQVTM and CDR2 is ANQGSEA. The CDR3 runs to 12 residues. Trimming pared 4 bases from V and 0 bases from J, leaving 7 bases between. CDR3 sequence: CSVVYNSYEQYF. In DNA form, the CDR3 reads TGCAGCGTTGTGTACAACTCCTACGAGCAGTACTTC.

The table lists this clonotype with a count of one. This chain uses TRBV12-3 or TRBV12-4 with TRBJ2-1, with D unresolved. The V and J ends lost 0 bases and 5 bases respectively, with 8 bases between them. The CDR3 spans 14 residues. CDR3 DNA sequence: TGTGCCAGCAGTTTAGCGCGAGGAAACAATGAGCAGTTCTTC. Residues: CASSLARGNNEQFF.

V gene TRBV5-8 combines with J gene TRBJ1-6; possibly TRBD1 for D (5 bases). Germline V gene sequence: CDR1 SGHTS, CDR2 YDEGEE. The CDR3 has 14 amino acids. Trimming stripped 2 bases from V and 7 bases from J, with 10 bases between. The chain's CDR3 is CASSLGDRNSPLHF. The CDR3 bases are TGTGCCAGCAGCTTAGGTGACAGAAATTCACCCCTCCACTTT.

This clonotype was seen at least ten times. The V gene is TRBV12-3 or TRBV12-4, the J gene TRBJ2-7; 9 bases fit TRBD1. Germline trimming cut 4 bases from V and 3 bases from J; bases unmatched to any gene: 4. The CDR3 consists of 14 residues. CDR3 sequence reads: CASSSQGAGYEQYF. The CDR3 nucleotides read TGTGCCAGCAGTTCACAGGGGGCTGGCTACGAGCAGTACTTC.

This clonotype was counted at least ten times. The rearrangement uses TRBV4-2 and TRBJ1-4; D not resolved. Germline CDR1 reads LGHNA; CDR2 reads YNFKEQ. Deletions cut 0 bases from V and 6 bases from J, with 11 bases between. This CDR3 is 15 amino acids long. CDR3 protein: CASSQDAGVYEKLFF. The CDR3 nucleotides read TGTGCCAGCAGCCAAGACGCAGGCGTATATGAAAAACTGTTTTTT.

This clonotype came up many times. The CDR3 bases are TGTGCCAGCAGCACACGGGCGGGACACCAAGAGACCCAGTACTTC. This translates into CASSTRAGHQETQYF. V usage is TRBV11-3 and J usage is TRBJ2-5, with D tentatively TRBD2 (6 bases). The germline V gene encodes CDR1 SGHNT and CDR2 YENEEA. This CDR3 has 15 amino acids. The V and J ends lost 5 bases and 0 bases respectively, with 13 bases between them.

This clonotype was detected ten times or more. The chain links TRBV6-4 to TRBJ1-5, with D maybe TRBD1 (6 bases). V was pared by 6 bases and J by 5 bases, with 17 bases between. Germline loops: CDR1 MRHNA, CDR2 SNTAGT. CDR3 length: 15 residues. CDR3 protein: CASRRTDTSDQPQHF. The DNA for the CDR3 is TGTGCCAGCAGGCGGACAGACACCAGCGATCAGCCCCAGCATTTT.

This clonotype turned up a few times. In nucleotides, the CDR3 is TGTGCCAGCAGTTCATCCGAGTCAGCCTATGGCTACACCTTC. It yields the protein CASSSSESAYGYTF. The genes are TRBV27 and TRBJ1-2; no firm D call. This CDR3 is built from 14 residues. The V and J ends lost 4 bases and 4 bases respectively, with 13 bases between them. CDR1 and CDR2 (germline): MNHEY, SMNVEV (reference sequence).

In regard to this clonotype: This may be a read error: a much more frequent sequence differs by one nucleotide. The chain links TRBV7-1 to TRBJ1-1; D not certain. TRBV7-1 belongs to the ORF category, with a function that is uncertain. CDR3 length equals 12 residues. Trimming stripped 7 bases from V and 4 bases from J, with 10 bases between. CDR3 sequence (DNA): TGTGCCAGCACTCCGTTTAGCACTGAAGCTTTCTTT. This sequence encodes CASTPFSTEAFF.

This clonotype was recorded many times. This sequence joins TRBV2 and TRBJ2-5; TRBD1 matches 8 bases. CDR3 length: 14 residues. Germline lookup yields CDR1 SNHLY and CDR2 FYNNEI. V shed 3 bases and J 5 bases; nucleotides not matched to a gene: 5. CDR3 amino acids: CASSDPDRDETQYF. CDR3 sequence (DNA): TGTGCCAGCAGTGACCCGGACAGGGACGAGACCCAGTACTTC.

The CDR3 DNA sequence: TGTGCCAGTAGTTTCCTAGCGGATAGCACAGATACGCAGTATTTT. It yields the protein CASSFLADSTDTQYF. The chain links TRBV19 to TRBJ1-5; 7 positions agree with TRBD2. Judging by the DNA end, TRBJ2-3 fits better; the J call may be wrong. CDR1 and CDR2 from the germline V gene are LNHDA and SQIVND (reference sequence). This CDR3 region has 15 residues.

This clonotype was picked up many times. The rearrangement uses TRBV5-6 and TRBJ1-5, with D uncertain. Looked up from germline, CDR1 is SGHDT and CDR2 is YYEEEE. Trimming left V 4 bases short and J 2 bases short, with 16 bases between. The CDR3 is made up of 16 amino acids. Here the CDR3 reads CASSRTGSWGNQPQHF. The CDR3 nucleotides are TGTGCCAGCAGCCGCACTGGCAGTTGGGGCAATCAGCCCCAGCATTTT.

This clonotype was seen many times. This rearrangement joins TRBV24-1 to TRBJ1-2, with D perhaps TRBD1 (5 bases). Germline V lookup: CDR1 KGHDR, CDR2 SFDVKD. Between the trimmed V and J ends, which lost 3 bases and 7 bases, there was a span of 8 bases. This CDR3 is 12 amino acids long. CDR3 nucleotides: TGTGCCACCAGTGATCGCACAGGTGGCTACACCTTC. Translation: CATSDRTGGYTF.

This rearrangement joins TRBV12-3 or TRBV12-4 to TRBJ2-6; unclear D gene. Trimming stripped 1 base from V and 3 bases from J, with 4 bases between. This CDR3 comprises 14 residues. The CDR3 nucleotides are TGTGCCAGCAGTTTAGGGTATGGGGCCAACGTCCTGACTTTC. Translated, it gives CASSLGYGANVLTF.